This TCR beta chain was recovered during a study of blood T cell repertoires in COVID-19. Across the study: From T cells, B-cell-depleted T cells, or PBMCs came the material, which was cDNA or gDNA.

Method: immunoSEQ multiplex PCR; TCRdb's copy keeps in-frame clones and lacks some. The sample lists over 200,000 clones; approximately 87% were seen once. Categorization into cohorts depended on clinical history that participants reported. The germline CDR1 and CDR2 sequences are ENHRY and SYGVKD. The CDR3 contains 14 residues. Trimming removed 7 bases from V and 0 bases from J, with 9 bases in between. The sample comprised PBMCs or T cells enriched from blood (not recorded which). The chain is built from TRBV10-3 and TRBJ2-2, with D tentatively TRBD2 (7 bases). The clonotype comes from a woman in her forties or fifties in a cohort exposed to, infected with or recovered from COVID-19 (not recorded which). The CDR3 coding sequence is TGTGCCATCAAGCGGGACACGAACACCGGGGAGCTGTTTTTT. Residues: CAIKRDTNTGELFF.